The 9 T cell receptor beta chains in this list originate from one sample, sequenced in a study of shared clonotypes between healthy human individuals (dated by TCRdb to 2019 to 2021). Libraries came from the immunoSEQ multiplex PCR assay. TCRdb provides this immuneACCESS table in a form limited to in-frame rearrangements. Some clones are lacking; in checked studies, under half of them reflect an unresolved V gene, and why the rest are absent is not known. This sample lists about 520,000 clones; about 96% were detected once. About 0.068% of the sample rests with the top ten. Sequencing was carried out using naive CD4+ T cells sorted from blood. This sample's cell subset or site label indicates: CD45RA+ positively selected. These receptors were collected from a woman aged 25 to 39 in good health.

J is TRBJ2-5 and V is TRBV5-4; 7 bases map to TRBD2. Germline trimming cut 4 bases from V and 2 bases from J; bases unmatched to any gene: 11. In germline, CDR1 is SGHNT, CDR2 YYREEE (reference sequence). CDR3 length: 16 residues. The CDR3 spells CASSKVSTGGQETQYF. The CDR3 bases are TGTGCCAGCAGCAAGGTGTCGACGGGAGGTCAAGAGACCCAGTACTTC.

The chain carries TRBV7-9 and TRBJ2-7; no clear D gene. The germline gives CDR1 SEHNR, CDR2 FQNEAQ (reference sequence). The CDR3 is 12 residues long. V lost 7 bases and J 3 bases, leaving 10 bases between the germline ends. CDR3 sequence reads: CASTSSGYEQYF. CDR3 coding DNA: TGTGCCAGCACCTCATCGGGCTACGAGCAGTACTTC.

V gene TRBV7-8 combines with J gene TRBJ2-5; no firm D call. The closer fit of TRBJ2-7 to the DNA end suggests the J call may be wrong. This CDR3 contains 15 residues. Germline V gives CDR1 SGHVS, CDR2 FQNEAQ. CDR3 in amino acids: CASSARRLDPYEQYF. The CDR3, as DNA: TGTGCCAGCAGCGCGCGTCGACTGGATCCCTACGAGCAGTACTTC.

The V gene is TRBV5-1, the J gene TRBJ1-2, with D possibly being TRBD1 (5 bases). This CDR3 has 15 residues. Deletions cut 0 bases from V and 6 bases from J, with 15 bases between. Looked up from germline, CDR1 is SGHRS and CDR2 is YFSETQ. The CDR3 bases are TGCGCCAGCAGCTTGGTGGGGGAATCAGGCGATGGCTACACCTTC. Protein sequence: CASSLVGESGDGYTF.

The V and J genes are TRBV5-1 and TRBJ2-2; TRBD2 matches at 8 bases. Germline CDR1 SGHRS, CDR2 YFSETQ. The CDR3 consists of 16 residues. The V and J ends lost 0 bases and 1 base, in that order; junction bases with no gene match: 2. The CDR3 protein is CASSLGAGVNTGELFF. Here the CDR3 DNA reads TGCGCCAGCAGCTTGGGAGCGGGGGTGAACACCGGGGAGCTGTTTTTT.

Remarks on this clone: Other DNA sequences of this sample code for an identical CDR3. The chain joins TRBV28 to TRBJ2-1; D gene unclear. The CDR3 extends over 12 amino acids. The V end lost 5 bases, the J end lost 3 bases, and 5 bases lay between the germline ends. CDR1 and CDR2 from the germline V gene are MDHEN and SYDVKM. CDR3 residues: CASSLDYNEQFF. For the CDR3, the DNA is TGTGCCAGCAGTCTTGACTACAATGAGCAGTTCTTC.

The V call is TRBV29-1, the J call TRBJ1-1, with a tentative D call TRBD1 (5 bases). V gave up 4 bases and J gave up 4 bases, with 16 bases separating them. The CDR3 runs to 14 residues. Germline V gives CDR1 SQVTM, CDR2 ANQGSEA. The CDR3 is CSVVIFGARTEAFF. The DNA of the CDR3 is TGCAGCGTTGTAATATTCGGGGCGCGCACTGAAGCTTTCTTT.

This clone was recorded only once. The rearrangement joins TRBV7-9 to TRBJ2-3; D is ambiguous. The V and J ends lost 5 bases and 4 bases respectively, with 7 bases between them. This CDR3 has 12 amino acids. Per germline, CDR1 SEHNR and CDR2 FQNEAQ (reference sequence). The chain's CDR3 is CASSIGPDTQYF. CDR3 nucleotides: TGTGCCAGCAGCATAGGTCCAGATACGCAGTATTTT.

The rearrangement links TRBV5-1 to TRBJ2-7; the match to TRBD1 covers 7 bases. The V and J ends lost 4 bases and 8 bases, in that order; junction bases with no gene match: 12. Looked up from germline, CDR1 is SGHRS and CDR2 is YFSETQ. This CDR3 contains 14 residues. CDR3 nucleotides: TGCGCCAGCAGCCAGAACCCGGGACAGTCTCAGCAGTACTTC. It translates to CASSQNPGQSQQYF.